Below are 9 T cell receptor beta chains sequenced from a single sample in a study of blood T cells in healthy people across ages. It was with a sample-barcoded 5' primer and a J-beta primer mix that a second PCR of about 6 to 12 cycles was run. MiXCR, run by TCRdb on the 5' RACE reads, gives a single entry per CDR3 protein. The table lists fewer than 650,000 distinct CDR3 sequences, roughly a quarter of them singletons. The same data also contributed to another study, on T cells of mothers and their children.

Sequenced: blood. These receptors originate from a boy aged 2 to 10 in good health.

This clonotype was counted between two and nine times. V usage is TRBV10-3 and J usage is TRBJ2-5, with 9 bases identical to TRBD2. The V and J ends lost 0 bases and 2 bases, in that order; junction bases with no gene match: 7. The length of the CDR3 is 17 residues. CDR1 is ENHRY and CDR2 is SYGVKD in the germline V gene. As DNA, the CDR3 is TGTGCCATCAGTGAGTCACCAGCGGGAGGTGGGCAAGAGACCCAGTACTTC. This encodes CAISESPAGGGQETQYF.

The CDR3 protein is CASTKVAGGHEQFF. The CDR3 DNA follows: TGTGCCAGCACTAAGGTAGCGGGGGGGCATGAGCAGTTCTTC. The chain links TRBV6-5 to TRBJ2-1; 11 nucleotides agree with TRBD2. Unmatched junction bases numbered 7, after V lost 7 bases and J lost 8 bases. Germline assignment: CDR1 MNHEY and CDR2 SVGAGI. This CDR3 comprises 14 residues.

V and J are TRBV29-1 and TRBJ2-5, with 7 bases aligning to TRBD2. With the DNA end fitting TRBJ2-7 better, the J assignment may be wrong. Looked up from germline, CDR1 is SQVTM and CDR2 is ANQGSEA. The CDR3 sequence is 16 residues long. This chain's CDR3 is CSVEGTSAGEAYEQYF. In nucleotides, the CDR3 is TGCAGCGTTGAAGGGACGTCTGCGGGAGAGGCCTACGAGCAGTACTTC.

This chain joins TRBV9 and TRBJ2-3; TRBD2 aligns across 7 bases. After removal of 1 base from V and 0 bases from J, the junction contained 8 bases not matched to a gene. CDR3 size: 17 residues. The germline V gene has CDR1 SGDLS and CDR2 YYNGEE. CDR3 coding DNA: TGTGCCAGCAGCGTAACCATGAGCGGGACTAGCACAGATACGCAGTATTTT. This encodes CASSVTMSGTSTDTQYF.

This clonotype was found a few times. CDR3 nucleotide sequence: TGTGCCAGCAGTTCGGACCTTGAAGCTTTCTTT. Translating gives CASSSDLEAFF. The genes are TRBV12-3 or TRBV12-4 and TRBJ1-1; the D is unclear. The length of the CDR3 is 11 residues. The ends were cut back, 4 bases at V and 7 bases at J, with 7 bases in the middle.

This clonotype was counted a few times. The chain is built from TRBV12-3 or TRBV12-4 and TRBJ1-2, with 7 positions matching TRBD1. The CDR3 loop spans 13 amino acids. Unmatched junction bases numbered 6, after V lost 3 bases and J lost 8 bases. The CDR3: CASSLKGAGGYTF. The CDR3 DNA sequence: TGTGCCAGCAGTTTGAAGGGGGCAGGGGGCTACACCTTC.

A few counts support this clonotype. The chain carries TRBV10-3 and TRBJ2-2; D is possibly TRBD2 (5 bases). The germline V gene encodes CDR1 ENHRY and CDR2 SYGVKD. Trimming stripped 7 bases from V and 1 base from J, with 7 bases between. This CDR3 spans 13 amino acids. The CDR3 here is CAITGGNTGELFF. In DNA form, the CDR3 reads TGTGCCATCACCGGAGGGAACACCGGGGAGCTGTTTTTT.

A few counts support this clonotype. The rearrangement joins TRBV15 to TRBJ2-7, with TRBD1 identical over 12 bases. Germline values: CDR1 LNHNV, CDR2 YYDKDF (reference sequence). There are 16 residues in the CDR3. J gave up 7 bases and V 4 bases, and 11 bases lay outside the gene matches. The CDR3 region has the DNA TGTGCCACCAGCAAAACCCCGGGACAGGGGGCTTGGGAGCAGTACTTC. Residues: CATSKTPGQGAWEQYF.

This clonotype was seen more than once but under ten times. The chain carries TRBV4-1 and TRBJ1-3, with D tentatively TRBD1 (6 bases). Germline-derived CDR1 and CDR2 are MGHRA and YSYEKL. Trimming pared 8 bases from V and 2 bases from J, leaving 10 bases between. CDR3 length: 13 residues. This chain's CDR3 is CASGGGTGNTIYF. The CDR3 bases are TGCGCCAGCGGAGGGGGGACTGGAAACACCATATATTTT.